What follows describes a single TCR beta chain. Antigen specificity is unknown. This sample stems from a study of response to subunit inactivated influenza vaccine. A single record per CDR3 protein comes from TCRdb applying MiXCR to the RT-PCR reads. The table has about 700,000 distinct CDR3 sequences, around 13% seen once; the top ten hold 6.5% to 8%. Findings of the study overall: Only a handful of new T cells, the authors suggested, are recruited with each seasonal influenza vaccination.

The sample in question was PBMCs from blood, obtained around 14 days before vaccination. This clonotype was sampled from a man aged 50-60 years who received an inactivated influenza vaccine.

For the CDR3, the DNA is TGTGCCAGCAGCTACAGGGACCACAATGAGCAGTTCTTC. Amino acids: CASSYRDHNEQFF. The chain couples TRBV5-6 to TRBJ2-1; possibly TRBD1 for D (6 bases). The CDR3 has 13 residues. V was cut by 3 bases and J by 5 bases, with 9 bases left in between. Germline V CDR1 and CDR2: SGHDT, YYEEEE.